The source of this T cell receptor (beta chain) is a study of Graves' ophthalmopathy and Graves' hyperthyroidism. This clonotype was counted only a few times. The V gene lost 0 bases and the J gene lost 8 bases, with 14 bases spanning the gap. CDR3 length: 15 residues. CDR1 is SGHTS, CDR2 YDEGEE, per germline. Beta-chain TCR CDR3 regions were amplified from RNA transcripts. RT-PCR with HTBI primers came first, then second-round multiplex PCR. TCRdb re-called the multiplex PCR reads with MiXCR, one entry per CDR3 protein. The sample contains approximately 700,000 distinct CDR3 sequences, 35% to 50% of which appear only once.

This chain uses TRBV5-8 with TRBJ1-4; maybe TRBD1 (5 bases). The sample comprised peripheral blood. The sequence came from an adult man with Graves' ophthalmopathy. CDR3 sequence: CASSLATEMREKLFF. As DNA, the CDR3 is TGTGCCAGCAGCTTGGCGACAGAGATGAGGGAAAAACTGTTTTTT.